Below, 4 T cell receptor beta chains from the same sample are listed, as sequenced in a study of cytomegalovirus exposure and HLA in healthy donors. Profiled with immunoSEQ multiplex PCR; TCRdb holds only in-frame clones, not every one. The table shows approximately 76,000 clones, with roughly 94% occurring only once. The sequencing sample was made of PBMCs. Receptors were obtained from a woman between 18 and 29 years old in good health and CMV-seronegative.

The CDR3 sequence: CASSLRGTEAFF. The CDR3, as DNA: TGTGCCAGCAGCTTAAGGGGGACTGAAGCTTTCTTT. The chain has TRBV7-9 and TRBJ1-1, with D possibly TRBD1 on 6 matching bases. Germline CDR1 is SEHNR and CDR2 is FQNEAQ (reference sequence). The V gene lost 2 bases and the J gene lost 5 bases, with 6 bases spanning the gap. The length of the CDR3 is 12 residues.

The chain carries TRBV10-2 and TRBJ1-6; 10 positions agree with TRBD1. The CDR3 is 16 residues long. The germline V gene has CDR1 WSHSY and CDR2 SAAADI. The trim removed 7 bases at V and 4 bases at J, leaving 7 bases unmatched. CDR3 region: CASTRGTGAYNSPLHF. Here the CDR3 DNA reads TGCGCCAGCACCCGCGGGACAGGGGCTTATAATTCACCCCTCCACTTT.

This clone was observed a few times. The chain is built from TRBV9 and TRBJ2-2; 8 bases fit TRBD2. V was pared by 4 bases and J by 2 bases, with 7 bases of the junction left unmatched. From germline, CDR1 is SGDLS and CDR2 YYNGEE. This CDR3 comprises 16 residues. As DNA, the CDR3 is TGTGCCAGCAGCCCCAGAGCGGGAGCTAACACCGGGGAGCTGTTTTTT. Its protein is CASSPRAGANTGELFF.

The V and J genes are TRBV19 and TRBJ1-2; D might be TRBD1 (6 bases). Trimming took off 6 bases at V and 4 bases at J, with 12 bases between the two ends. CDR1 is LNHDA and CDR2 is SQIVND in the germline V gene (reference sequence). This CDR3 has 13 amino acids. The CDR3 sequence: CASSKTGPYGYTF. For the CDR3, the DNA is TGTGCCAGTAGCAAAACAGGGCCCTATGGCTACACCTTC.